This T cell receptor beta chain was captured in a study of shared clonotypes between healthy human individuals. Across the whole study: The study enrolled a couple of women and a few men aged 18 to 49. Per donor, three plates held CD4 naive cells, three held CD4 memory, two held CD8 naive and one held CD8 memory.

This clone was seen once. What it binds is not known. The method was immunoSEQ multiplex PCR; TCRdb's version includes in-frame clones alone and lacks a portion of them. This table has around 550,000 clones, almost 97% appearing once. Study results and limitations: The study drew on few donors, limiting represented genetic and exposure-history diversity. Researchers sampled blood only, noting tissue repertoires likely differ.

This receptor was taken from a woman aged 25 to 39 in good health. What was sequenced was naive CD4+ T cells sorted from blood. Noted subset: CD45RA+ positively selected.

DNA for the CDR3: TGTGCCAGTGCAGCACTAGCGGGAGGGCCGGGGTTGGCCGGGGAGCTGTTTTTT. The encoded protein is CASAALAGGPGLAGELFF. This chain joins TRBV19 and TRBJ2-2; 13 nucleotides align to TRBD2. Germline V gene sequence: CDR1 LNHDA, CDR2 SQIVND (reference sequence). This CDR3 is built from 18 residues. Trimming cost V 8 bases and J 6 bases; bases outside gene matches: 15.